The clone carrying this T cell receptor (beta chain) was counted at least ten times. Its antigen is undetermined. This sample is drawn from a study of early T cells in non-severe SARS-CoV-2 infection. The overall study: Chains were not paired, and sequencing was done on bulk RNA from unsorted whole blood.

Unique molecular identifiers (one per individual cDNA molecule) were attached. TCRdb re-called the 5' RACE reads through MiXCR, storing one row per CDR3 protein. The profile shows approximately 35,000 distinct CDR3 sequences, roughly 6.6% of them singletons. Study-level points and caveats: VDJdb matching favored anti-spike CD8 responses, missing private and CD4 specificities.

Trimming removed 3 bases from V and 1 base from J, with 2 bases in between. The CDR3 covers 12 residues. Germline assignment: CDR1 MDHEN and CDR2 SYDVKM. The V gene is TRBV28, the J gene TRBJ2-3; no clear D. The specimen comprised whole blood, sampled at baseline. The TCR sequence derives from an adult who was a healthcare worker with PCR-confirmed SARS-CoV-2 infection or an uninfected control (not recorded which). Here the CDR3 reads CASSFRTDTQYF. The CDR3 nucleotides read TGTGCCAGCAGTTTCCGCACAGATACGCAGTATTTT.